Listed below are T cell receptor beta chains from one sample, sequenced in a study of blood T cell repertoires in COVID-19. Clones were sequenced by immunoSEQ multiplex PCR, and TCRdb holds only the in-frame ones, with some missing. The data show 250,000 to 350,000 clones, approximately 84% seen once. The sample consisted of peripheral blood. The source is a human donor with COVID-19, enrolled during active disease. The donor label of this sample is uncertain. CDR3s include the opening cysteine and the closing phenylalanine or tryptophan. A D gene is named only where the DNA matches it firmly. Not every row has a clone size; where given, it reads once, few, many or a size class.

abundance	d_gene	v_gene	j_gene	CDR3aa	CDR3nt
.	TRBD2	TRBV19	TRBJ2-1	CASSPGTSGSKQFF	TGTGCCAGTAGTCCAGGGACTAGCGGGAGTAAACAGTTCTTC
.	TRBD1	TRBV5-5	TRBJ2-7	CASTTNLGQAYEQYF	TGTGCCAGCACCACGAACCTCGGACAGGCCTACGAGCAGTACTTC
.	.	TRBV19	TRBJ1-5	CASSIGPRGNQPQHF	TGTGCCAGTAGTATAGGTCCTCGGGGTAATCAGCCCCAGCATTTT
.	.	TRBV7-8	TRBJ2-1	CASSSTRPTSHNEQFF	TGTGCCAGCAGCTCAACCCGTCCGACTAGTCACAATGAGCAGTTCTTC
.	.	TRBV5-4	TRBJ2-7	CASSQEPLSYEQYF	TGTGCCAGCAGCCAGGAACCCCTCTCCTACGAGCAGTACTTC
.	.	TRBV24-1	TRBJ2-5	CATSEPGQLEEAQYF	TGTGCCACCAGTGAACCTGGACAGTTAGAAGAGGCCCAGTACTTC
.	TRBD2	TRBV3-1/TRBV3-2	TRBJ2-3	CASSQGPAGNTDTQYF	TGTGCCAGCAGCCAAGGACCAGCGGGGAACACAGATACGCAGTATTTT
.	.	TRBV19	TRBJ2-1	CASSFLREGYNEQFF	TGTGCCAGTAGTTTCTTGCGGGAAGGGTACAATGAGCAGTTCTTC
few	.	TRBV4-1	TRBJ2-2	CASSQRTLNDGELFF	TGCGCCAGCAGCCAGCGGACACTTAATGACGGGGAGCTGTTTTTT
.	.	TRBV30	TRBJ1-2	CASPPSAAGGYTF	TGTGCCTCCCCCCCCAGCGCTGCGGGGGGCTACACCTTC
.	.	TRBV7-9	TRBJ1-2	CASSRQGWSGYTF	TGTGCCAGCAGTCGTCAGGGTTGGAGTGGCTACACCTTC
once	TRBD1	TRBV20-1	TRBJ1-2	CSASLWDRATRGYTF	TGCAGTGCTAGTCTTTGGGACAGGGCAACCCGGGGCTACACCTTC
.	TRBD1	TRBV27	TRBJ2-7	CASSPAGTGPSYEQYF	TGTGCCAGCAGTCCCGCCGGGACAGGTCCTTCCTACGAGCAGTACTTC
.	TRBD2	TRBV5-6	TRBJ2-3	CASSFLTSSGRANTDTQYF	TGTGCCAGCAGCTTTCTAACCTCTAGCGGGAGGGCCAACACAGATACGCAGTATTTT
.	TRBD1	TRBV19	TRBJ2-2	CASSIKEDRGIGELFF	TGTGCCAGTAGTATAAAGGAGGACAGGGGGATCGGGGAGCTGTTTTTT
few	.	TRBV5-6	TRBJ2-7	CASRGGGSLSYEQYF	TGTGCCAGCCGCGGGGGCGGGAGCCTCTCCTACGAGCAGTACTTC
.	.	TRBV15	TRBJ2-2	CATSRDSGSTGELFF	TGTGCCACCAGCAGAGACAGCGGATCTACCGGGGAGCTGTTTTTT
.	TRBD2	TRBV7-2	TRBJ2-3	CASSPGLAGFSDTQYF	TGTGCCAGCAGTCCCGGACTAGCGGGATTTTCAGATACGCAGTATTTT
.	TRBD2	TRBV24-1	TRBJ2-1	CATSTGLALNEQFF	TGTGCCACCAGTACGGGACTAGCCCTCAATGAGCAGTTCTTC
.	.	TRBV30	TRBJ2-1	CAWSGGRLNEQFF	TGTGCCTGGAGTGGGGGGAGGCTAAATGAGCAGTTCTTC
.	TRBD2	TRBV19	TRBJ2-1	CASSLHGTSEFPYNEQFF	TGTGCCAGTAGTCTCCATGGGACTAGCGAGTTTCCCTACAATGAGCAGTTCTTC
.	.	TRBV6-1	TRBJ2-1	CASSERSRVNNEQFF	TGTGCCAGCAGTGAAAGGTCTAGAGTCAACAATGAGCAGTTCTTC
.	TRBD1	TRBV6-5	TRBJ1-2	CASSRRGDGYTF	TGTGCCAGCAGTCGCAGGGGGGATGGCTACACCTTC
.	.	TRBV7-6	TRBJ2-3	CASSVGGGSTDTQYF	TGTGCCAGCAGCGTCGGCGGAGGGAGCACAGATACGCAGTATTTT
.	TRBD1	TRBV15	TRBJ1-5	CATSTRQGPGQPQHF	TGTGCCACCAGCACCCGACAGGGACCCGGTCAGCCCCAGCATTTT
.	.	TRBV10-1	TRBJ1-1	CASSRSGGTEAFF	TGCGCCAGCAGCCGCTCGGGGGGCACTGAAGCTTTCTTT
.	TRBD1	TRBV6-1	TRBJ1-1	CASSDRGRDTEAFF	TGTGCCAGCAGCGACAGGGGGAGGGACACTGAAGCTTTCTTT
.	.	TRBV7-2	TRBJ1-2	CASSLRVTGYGYTF	TGTGCCAGCAGCTTGAGGGTGACTGGCTATGGCTACACCTTC
.	.	TRBV10-3	TRBJ2-7	CAITARGEQYF	TGTGCCATCACCGCTAGGGGAGAGCAGTACTTC
.	.	TRBV30	TRBJ2-3	CAWSERMIDTQYF	TGTGCCTGGAGCGAGAGGATGATAGATACGCAGTATTTT
.	.	TRBV24-1	TRBJ2-2	CATSDPARRGTGELFF	TGTGCCACCAGTGACCCGGCCCGTCGGGGCACCGGGGAGCTGTTTTTT
.	TRBD1	TRBV7-2	TRBJ2-3	CASSLGTGAGDTQYF	TGTGCCAGCAGCTTGGGGACAGGGGCTGGAGATACGCAGTATTTT
.	.	TRBV30	TRBJ2-7	CAWSATRYEGEQYF	TGTGCCTGGAGTGCGACTAGGTACGAGGGAGAGCAGTACTTC
once	.	TRBV6-5	TRBJ2-1	CASNLDNARPFF	TGTGCCAGCAACTTGGATAATGCCAGGCCGTTCTTC
.	TRBD1	TRBV18	TRBJ1-1	CASSPPTTGGTEAFF	TGTGCCAGCTCACCACCGACGACAGGGGGCACTGAAGCTTTCTTT
.	.	TRBV24-1	TRBJ2-1	CATSDVVGGGPYNEQFF	TGTGCCACCAGTGATGTCGTTGGAGGGGGCCCCTACAATGAGCAGTTCTTC
.	TRBD2	TRBV5-6	TRBJ2-7	CASSPTLEASGEYEQYF	TGTGCCAGCAGCCCCACCCTCGAGGCTAGCGGGGAGTACGAGCAGTACTTC
few	TRBD1	TRBV28	TRBJ2-7	CASTDRVSYEQYF	TGTGCCAGTACGGACAGGGTCTCCTACGAGCAGTACTTC
few	.	TRBV15	TRBJ1-5	CATSRGWQGNQPQHF	TGTGCCACCAGCAGAGGATGGCAGGGCAATCAGCCCCAGCATTTT
.	TRBD1	TRBV2	TRBJ1-6	CASSGGTGTGGISYNSPLHF	TGTGCCAGCAGTGGGGGTACCGGGACAGGCGGAATCTCCTATAATTCACCCCTCCACTTT
once	.	TRBV9	TRBJ2-2	CASSVDQSRELFF	TGTGCCAGCAGCGTAGATCAGTCCCGGGAGCTGTTTTTT
.	TRBD2	TRBV28	TRBJ2-1	CASSFEWGASGIHTYNEQFF	TGTGCCAGCAGTTTTGAGTGGGGGGCTAGCGGGATTCACACCTACAATGAGCAGTTCTTC
.	TRBD1	TRBV27	TRBJ2-7	CASSSTGTGPYEQYF	TGTGCCAGCAGTTCGACCGGGACAGGGCCCTACGAGCAGTACTTC
.	.	TRBV6-5	TRBJ1-2	CASSTRRFGAYGYTF	TGTGCCAGCAGTACCCGGCGGTTTGGGGCCTATGGCTACACCTTC
few	TRBD1	TRBV25-1	TRBJ1-3	CASRTGGGNTIYF	TGTGCCAGCAGGACAGGGGGTGGAAACACCATATATTTT
.	TRBD1	TRBV18	TRBJ1-4	CASLAPGTGNEKLFF	TGTGCCAGCCTCGCTCCCGGGACAGGGAATGAAAAACTGTTTTTT
.	TRBD1	TRBV6-6	TRBJ1-2	CASSQGTAPYGYTF	TGTGCCAGCAGTCAAGGGACAGCGCCCTATGGCTACACCTTC
.	.	TRBV5-5	TRBJ1-1	CASSFADEGTEAFF	TGTGCCAGCAGCTTTGCCGACGAGGGCACTGAAGCTTTCTTT
.	.	TRBV29-1	TRBJ2-5	CSVVGLSGETQYF	TGCAGCGTTGTCGGCCTTTCAGGAGAGACCCAGTACTTC
.	.	TRBV4-2	TRBJ1-3	CASSYSTAGNTIYF	TGTGCCAGCAGCTACTCGACTGCTGGAAACACCATATATTTT
.	.	TRBV6-1	TRBJ2-7	CASRGVYEQYF	TGTGCCAGTCGAGGAGTCTACGAGCAGTACTTC